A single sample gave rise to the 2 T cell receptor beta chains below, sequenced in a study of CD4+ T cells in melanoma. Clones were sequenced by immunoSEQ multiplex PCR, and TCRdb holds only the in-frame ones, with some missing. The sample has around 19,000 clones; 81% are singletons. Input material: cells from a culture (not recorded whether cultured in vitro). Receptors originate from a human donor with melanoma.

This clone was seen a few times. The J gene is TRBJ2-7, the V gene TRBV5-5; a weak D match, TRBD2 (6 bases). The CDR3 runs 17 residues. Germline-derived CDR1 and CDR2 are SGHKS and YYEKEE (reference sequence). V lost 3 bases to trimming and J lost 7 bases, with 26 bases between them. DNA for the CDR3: TGTGCCAGCAGCTCCACCCCCTTTGCGGGGAAAGGGGTAGAGCAGTACTTC. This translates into CASSSTPFAGKGVEQYF.

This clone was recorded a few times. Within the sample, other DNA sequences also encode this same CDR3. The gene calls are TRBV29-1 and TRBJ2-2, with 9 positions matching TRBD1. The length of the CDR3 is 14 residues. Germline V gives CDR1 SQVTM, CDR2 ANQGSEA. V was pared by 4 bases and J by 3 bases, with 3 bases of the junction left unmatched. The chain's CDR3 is CSVARTGDTGELFF. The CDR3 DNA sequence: TGCAGCGTTGCTCGGACAGGGGACACCGGGGAGCTGTTTTTT.